This TCR beta chain was identified in a study of blood T cell repertoires in COVID-19. On the study more broadly: Donors in the United States, Italy and Spain gave samples during acute or convalescent COVID-19.

Per the study methods: Reference gene primers were amplified, and this amplification served to estimate nucleated cell counts. Here immunoSEQ multiplex PCR was the method, and the copy in TCRdb shows in-frame clones only, minus some. That table furnishes V, J and clone size, whereas the DNA furnished D and trimming. Altogether 200,000 to 300,000 clones are present, about 86% being singletons, with the ten largest covering 3% to 3.5%. This CDR3 is built from 14 residues. Germline values: CDR1 SGHDT, CDR2 YYEEEE. V gave up 4 bases and J gave up 7 bases; unmatched junction bases: 4. The receptor was isolated from a woman aged 25 to 45 who had recovered from COVID-19. Sequencing was performed on peripheral blood. This chain connects TRBV5-6 to TRBJ2-2; 10 bases are shared with TRBD1. The CDR3 DNA sequence: TGTGCCAGCAGCAAGGACAGGGGGTACGGGGAGCTGTTTTTT. Translating it yields CASSKDRGYGELFF. Filled out from reference TRBV5-6 and TRBJ2-2, the complete variable domain reads DAGVTQSPTHLIKTRGQQVTLRCSPKSGHDTVSWYQQALGQGPQFIFQYYEEEERQRGNFPDRFSGHQFPNYSSELNVNALLLGDSALYLCASSKDRGYGELFFGEGSRLTVL.